This T cell receptor beta chain is drawn from a study of Graves' ophthalmopathy and Graves' hyperthyroidism. Study overall: Peripheral blood was gathered at first diagnosis, ahead of any treatment whatsoever.

Moderate-to-severe activity, with CAS ≥3, NOSPECS ≥4 and duration under 3 months, characterized the donors with ophthalmopathy. Details on this clonotype: A much larger clone lies a single base off, so this may be a read error. This likely comes from a read error, as the CDR3 has no conserved phenylalanine or tryptophan at its end.

The authors amplified TCR beta CDR3 regions, and they did so from RNA transcripts for repertoire sequencing. A first-round RT-PCR used HTBI primers, followed by a second-round multiplex PCR. TCRdb called the multiplex PCR reads again in MiXCR, with one record for every CDR3 protein. Altogether hundreds of thousands of distinct CDR3 sequences are present, roughly 41% being singletons, with the ten largest covering 40% to 55%. The V gene's germline CDR1 is SNHLY and CDR2 FYNNEI. The CDR3 loop spans 11 amino acids. Trimming cost V 4 bases and J 8 bases, with 8 bases left between them. The source of this sequence is an adult man with Graves' ophthalmopathy. The sample was peripheral blood. The chain uses TRBV2 and TRBJ1-1; no clear D. This CDR3 is CASSVRVEAFI. Here the CDR3 DNA reads TGTGCCAGCAGTGTTCGGGTAGAAGCTTTCATT.